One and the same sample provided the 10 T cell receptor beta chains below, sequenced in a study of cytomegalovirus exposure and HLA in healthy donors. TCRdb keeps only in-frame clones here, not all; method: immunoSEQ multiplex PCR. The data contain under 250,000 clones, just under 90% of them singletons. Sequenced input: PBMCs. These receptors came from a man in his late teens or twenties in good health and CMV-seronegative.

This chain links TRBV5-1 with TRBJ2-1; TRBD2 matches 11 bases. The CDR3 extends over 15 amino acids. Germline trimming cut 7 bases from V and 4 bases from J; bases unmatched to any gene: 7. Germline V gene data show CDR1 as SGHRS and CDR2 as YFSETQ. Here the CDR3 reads CASVAGLAGYNEQFF. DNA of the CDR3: TGCGCCAGCGTCGCAGGACTAGCGGGTTACAATGAGCAGTTCTTC.

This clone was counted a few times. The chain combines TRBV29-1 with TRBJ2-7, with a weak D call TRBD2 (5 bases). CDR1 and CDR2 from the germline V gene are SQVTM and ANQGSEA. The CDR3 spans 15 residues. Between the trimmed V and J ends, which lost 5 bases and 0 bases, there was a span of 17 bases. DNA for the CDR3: TGCAGCGTTCTGAAACTGCGGGTACGCTCCTACGAGCAGTACTTC. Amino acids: CSVLKLRVRSYEQYF.

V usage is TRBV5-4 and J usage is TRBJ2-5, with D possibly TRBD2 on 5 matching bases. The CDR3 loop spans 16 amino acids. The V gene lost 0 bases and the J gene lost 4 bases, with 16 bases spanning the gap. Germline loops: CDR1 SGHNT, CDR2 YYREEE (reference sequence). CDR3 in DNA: TGTGCCAGCAGCTTGGCCATAGCCGCCCGGGGAGAGACCCAGTACTTC. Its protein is CASSLAIAARGETQYF.

The CDR3 here is CASSDDGQAGGYTF. The CDR3 DNA follows: TGTGCCAGCAGCGATGATGGACAGGCGGGGGGCTACACCTTC. This chain joins TRBV6-4 and TRBJ1-2, with 7 bases aligning to TRBD1. Per germline, CDR1 MRHNA and CDR2 SNTAGT. This CDR3 comprises 14 residues. V shed 6 bases and J 8 bases; nucleotides not matched to a gene: 12.

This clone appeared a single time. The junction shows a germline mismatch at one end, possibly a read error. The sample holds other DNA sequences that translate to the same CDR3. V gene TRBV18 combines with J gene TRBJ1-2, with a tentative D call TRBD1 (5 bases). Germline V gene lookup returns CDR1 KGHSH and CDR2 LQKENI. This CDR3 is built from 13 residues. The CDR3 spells CASSPGGNYGYTF. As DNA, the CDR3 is TGTGCCAGTTCACCCGGGGGAAACTATGGCTACACCTTC.

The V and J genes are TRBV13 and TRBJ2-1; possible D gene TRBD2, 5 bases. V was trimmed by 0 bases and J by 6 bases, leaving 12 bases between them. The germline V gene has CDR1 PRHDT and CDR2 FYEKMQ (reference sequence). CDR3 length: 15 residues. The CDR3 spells CASSLGRTVFNEQFF. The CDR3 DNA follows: TGTGCCAGCAGCTTAGGGAGGACTGTTTTCAATGAGCAGTTCTTC.

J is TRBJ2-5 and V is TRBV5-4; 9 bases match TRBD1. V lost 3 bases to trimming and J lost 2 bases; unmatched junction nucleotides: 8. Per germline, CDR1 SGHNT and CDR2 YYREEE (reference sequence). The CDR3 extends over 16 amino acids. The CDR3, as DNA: TGTGCCAGCAGCTCACCGGGACAGGGAACGCAAGAGACCCAGTACTTC. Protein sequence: CASSSPGQGTQETQYF.

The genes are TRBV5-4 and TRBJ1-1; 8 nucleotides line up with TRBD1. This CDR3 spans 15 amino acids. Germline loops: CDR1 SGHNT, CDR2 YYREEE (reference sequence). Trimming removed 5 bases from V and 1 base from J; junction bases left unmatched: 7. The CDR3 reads CASSSAGQANTEAFF. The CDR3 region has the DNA TGTGCCAGCAGTTCCGCGGGACAGGCGAACACTGAAGCTTTCTTT.

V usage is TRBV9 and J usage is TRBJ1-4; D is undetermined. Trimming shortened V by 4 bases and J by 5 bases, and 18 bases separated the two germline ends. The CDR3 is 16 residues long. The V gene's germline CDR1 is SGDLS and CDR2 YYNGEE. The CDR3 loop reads CASSPQAGRQNEKLFF. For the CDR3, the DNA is TGTGCCAGCAGCCCCCAAGCCGGGAGGCAGAATGAAAAACTGTTTTTT.

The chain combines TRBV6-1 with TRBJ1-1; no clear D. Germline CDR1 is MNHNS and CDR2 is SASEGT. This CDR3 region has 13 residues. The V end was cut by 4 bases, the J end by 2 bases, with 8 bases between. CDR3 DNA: TGTGCCAGCAGTGTCGGCGGTAACACTGAAGCTTTCTTT. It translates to CASSVGGNTEAFF.